The 18 T cell receptor beta chains in this list originate from one sample, sequenced in a study of tumor and adjacent non-tumor tissue in lung cancer (dated by TCRdb to 2016 to 2018). The library was produced with multiplex PCR. TCRdb records Illumina HiSeq 2500 as the sequencer. Following protocols modified from ARM-PCR, the researchers constructed TCRbeta libraries through three rounds of nested PCR with primers (Table S4). TCRdb trimmed the raw reads at Q25, called clones with MiXCR and kept productive beta chains. Every CDR3 protein is listed once, alongside the most common genes and DNA of its rows. This sample has more than 85,000 distinct CDR3 sequences in its table, and over 55% of those were observed once. Clones ranked in the top ten supply around 20% of the sample. RNA was extracted from bulk unsorted tissue and checked for quality with a NanoDrop ND-1000 and an Agilent 2100. Normal lung samples were distant non-tumor tissue taken more than 3 cm from the tumor edge.

Material: distant non-tumor lung tissue. These receptors all stem from a man between 60 and 75 years old with non-small cell lung cancer.

Notes on this clonotype: Mismatch with germline at one junction end may stem from a read error. The rearrangement joins TRBV5-4 to TRBJ2-5, with D uncertain. This CDR3 spans 14 amino acids. CDR1 and CDR2 (germline): SGHNT, YYREEE (reference sequence). The CDR3 DNA follows: TGTACCAGCAGCTTGGGTGGCGGCGAAGAGACCCAATACTTC. Protein: CTSSLGGGEETQYF.

On this clonotype: This may be a read error: a much more frequent sequence differs by one nucleotide. The CDR3 does not end in the conserved phenylalanine or tryptophan, so this is likely a read error. J is TRBJ2-5 and V is TRBV5-6; tentatively, D is TRBD2 (6 bases). Looked up from germline, CDR1 is SGHDT and CDR2 is YYEEEE. Trimming cost V 4 bases and J 5 bases, with 15 bases left between them. This CDR3 has 14 amino acids. CDR3 sequence (DNA): TGTGCCAGCAGCCGAATAGCGGCGCGGGAGACCCAGTACTTA. This encodes CASSRIAARETQYL.

Turning to this clonotype: This may stem from a read error, because a much larger clone lies one nucleotide away. The V call is TRBV20-1, the J call TRBJ2-1, with 11 nucleotides matching TRBD1. The CDR3 contains 12 residues. CDR1 is DFQATT and CDR2 is SNEGSKA in the germline V gene (reference sequence). The CDR3 nucleotides read TGCAGTGCTACGGGACAGGGGGTTGAGCATTTCTTC. Its translation: CSATGQGVEHFF.

Notes on this clonotype: An end of the junction differs from the germline gene, which may be a read error. The J gene is TRBJ2-7, the V gene TRBV29-1; 9 bases agree with TRBD1. Germline V CDR1 and CDR2: SQVTM, ANQGSEA. This CDR3 is 13 amino acids long. DNA for the CDR3: TGCAACGTTGACCTTGGACAGGGGAGAGAGCAATACTTC. Protein sequence: CNVDLGQGREQYF.

About this clonotype: A much larger clone differs by one base, so this may be a read error. The chain uses TRBV5-1 and TRBJ2-1, with a tentative D call TRBD2 (6 bases). The germline gives CDR1 SGHRS, CDR2 YFSETQ. The CDR3 extends over 15 amino acids. The CDR3 DNA reads TGCACCAGCAGCTTTACGGGGGTTTCCTACAATGAGCAGTTCTTT. The encoded protein is CTSSFTGVSYNEQFF.

Concerning this clonotype itself: Germline is not matched at one junction end, which may reflect a read error. The chain combines TRBV14 with TRBJ2-5; no clear D gene. Looked up from germline, CDR1 is SGHDN and CDR2 is FVKESK. This CDR3 has 15 residues. The CDR3 nucleotides read TGTGCCAGCAGCCAGCGCATGGGCTTGCAAGGGACCCAGTACTTC. Translated, it gives CASSQRMGLQGTQYF.

This chain uses TRBV29-1 with TRBJ2-7; unclear D gene. With 6 bases removed from V and 0 bases from J, the gap between germline ends came to 15 bases. This CDR3 is 14 amino acids long. Per the germline V gene, CDR1 is SQVTM and CDR2 is ANQGSEA. The CDR3 here is CSVRPGSGSYEQYF. The CDR3 DNA follows: TGCAGCGTCCGCCCGGGCTCGGGCTCCTACGAGCAGTACTTC.

This clonotype was found a few times. The junction does not match germline at one end; this may be a read error. The rearrangement links TRBV4-1 to TRBJ2-3; D not certain. In germline, CDR1 is MGHRA, CDR2 YSYEKL. CDR3 length equals 14 residues. The CDR3 loop reads CTSSQESLWDTQYF. Here the CDR3 DNA reads TGCACCAGCAGTCAAGAATCCCTATGGGATACGCAGTATTTT.

Comments on this clonotype: Possible read error: a much larger clone is one base away. The chain couples TRBV12-3 or TRBV12-4 to TRBJ1-5, with D perhaps TRBD1 (5 bases). CDR3 length: 17 residues. The V and J ends lost 7 bases and 6 bases respectively, with 25 bases between them. CDR3 protein: CASNFGARGGKGQPQHF. Here the CDR3 DNA reads TGTGCCAGCAATTTTGGGGCCCGGGGGGGAAAGGGTCAGCCCCAGCATTTT.

Points on this clonotype: Since no conserved phenylalanine or tryptophan closes the CDR3, a read error is the likely cause. The chain employs TRBV30 and TRBJ1-2; 8 bases map to TRBD1. The germline V gene has CDR1 GTSNPN and CDR2 SVGIG (reference sequence). Trimming took 1 base from V and 6 from J; bases not matched to a gene: 4. The CDR3 contains 13 residues. This CDR3 reads CAWSGQGNHGYTL. The CDR3 DNA follows: TGTGCCTGGAGTGGACAGGGGAATCATGGCTACACCTTA.

In regard to this clonotype: At one boundary the junction diverges from the germline segment, which might be a read error. The J gene is TRBJ2-1, the V gene TRBV7-9; perhaps TRBD1 as D (5 bases). Germline loops: CDR1 SEHNR, CDR2 FQNEAQ (reference sequence). This CDR3 is built from 14 residues. The CDR3 DNA reads as TGTGCAAGCAGACCGACAGTGGGCTTCAATGAGCAGTTCTTC. This sequence encodes CASRPTVGFNEQFF.

A remark on this clonotype: The germline gene is not matched at one end of the junction; a read error may be the cause. The rearrangement uses TRBV5-6 and TRBJ2-7, with TRBD2 matching 9 bases. Germline V gene sequence: CDR1 SGHDT, CDR2 YYEEEE. The CDR3 is made up of 12 amino acids. The CDR3 protein is CASSYSGSEQCF. CDR3 coding DNA: TGTGCCAGCAGCTATAGCGGGAGCGAGCAGTGCTTC.

In its sample, this clonotype was seen a few times. V is TRBV5-1 and J is TRBJ2-7, with D maybe TRBD2 (6 bases). The CDR3 is 14 amino acids. V lost 4 bases to trimming and J lost 0 bases, with 11 bases between them. Germline V CDR1 and CDR2: SGHRS, YFSETQ. The CDR3 protein is CASSRDSGSYEQYF. The CDR3 nucleotides are TGCGCCAGCAGCAGGGACTCCGGCTCCTACGAGCAGTACTTC.

Of note for this clonotype: A much more abundant neighbour one base away suggests this may be a read error. The CDR3 DNA reads TGTGCCACCAGTGATTCAGGGGGAACAGTTACGCAGTATTTT. It translates to CATSDSGGTVTQYF. The rearrangement links TRBV24-1 to TRBJ2-3; 7 nucleotides line up with TRBD1. The CDR3 spans 14 residues. Looked up from germline, CDR1 is KGHDR and CDR2 is SFDVKD.

There are many counts of this clonotype. This chain uses TRBV6-1 with TRBJ1-1; D is perhaps TRBD1 (5 bases). The CDR3 loop spans 17 amino acids. The germline gives CDR1 MNHNS, CDR2 SASEGT. Trimming removed 1 base at V and 0 bases at J, with 15 bases between. The CDR3 nucleotides are TGTGCCAGCAGTGAAGGAAAGGGGATAAAGTTGAACACTGAAGCTTTCTTT. Translating gives CASSEGKGIKLNTEAFF.

For this clonotype: Here the CDR3 omits its conserved ending phenylalanine or tryptophan, so a read error is the likely source. CDR3 DNA sequence: TGTGCCAGCAGGGGACAGGGTTACGAACAGTACTTA. Translated: CASRGQGYEQYL. The chain combines TRBV14 with TRBJ2-7; 9 bases fit TRBD1. Germline V gene data show CDR1 as SGHDN and CDR2 as FVKESK. The length of the CDR3 is 12 residues.

Remarks on this clonotype: Here the CDR3 omits its conserved ending phenylalanine or tryptophan, so a read error is the likely source. V and J are TRBV30 and TRBJ2-7; 10 bases are shared with TRBD1. The junction had 4 bases not matched to a gene; V was cut back by 5 bases and J by 0 bases. The CDR3 sequence is 14 residues long. From germline, CDR1 is GTSNPN and CDR2 SVGIG (reference sequence). The CDR3 nucleotides are TGTGCCTGGGAAGGACAGGGGGGCTCCTACGAGCAGTACTCC. Its protein is CAWEGQGGSYEQYS.

About this clonotype itself: The junction departs from the called germline gene at one end, perhaps through a read error. The rearrangement links TRBV20-1 to TRBJ2-1, with 8 bases matching TRBD2. The CDR3 runs 14 residues. Germline values: CDR1 DFQATT, CDR2 SNEGSKA (reference sequence). CDR3 amino acids: CRARSGGPYNEQFF. The CDR3 DNA is TGCAGAGCTAGAAGCGGGGGACCTTACAATGAGCAGTTCTTC.